Shown below are 6 T cell receptor beta chains from a single sample sequenced in a study of regulatory T cells in long-lasting Graves disease. HTBI primers from iRepertoire and Arm-PCR of CDR3 regions yielded the TCR beta libraries. In TCRdb, the multiplex PCR reads were re-called with MiXCR into one record per CDR3 protein. The sample records approximately 400,000 distinct CDR3 sequences, about 16% being singletons. The time point here: newly diagnosed GD, antithyroid drugs for less than 3 months. From PBMCs, RNA was extracted and then used to make the TCR library. These data were also filed under a second study, of T cells in Graves' hyperthyroidism and ophthalmopathy.

The starting material was peripheral blood mononuclear cells (PBMCs), obtained at new diagnosis, from a patient treated with antithyroid drugs. The receptors were sampled from a woman under 40 with Graves disease.

V usage is TRBV5-1 and J usage is TRBJ2-5, with D perhaps TRBD1 or TRBD2 (5 bases each). CDR3 length: 14 amino acids. CDR1 is SGHRS, CDR2 YFSETQ, per germline. V shed 6 bases and J shed 1 base, with 13 bases lying between them. The CDR3 protein is CASTPGAFQETQYF. The CDR3 coding sequence is TGCGCCAGCACCCCCGGGGCGTTCCAAGAGACCCAGTACTTC.

This clonotype has only a few counts. The rearrangement joins TRBV18 to TRBJ1-5, with a weak D call TRBD1 (5 bases). In germline, CDR1 is KGHSH, CDR2 LQKENI. This CDR3 contains 15 residues. V lost 3 bases and J lost 7, with 16 bases in between. The CDR3 coding sequence is TGTGCCAGCTCACCGGCGGGGGGGTTAGGCCAGCCCCAGCATTTT. Its protein product is CASSPAGGLGQPQHF. The variable domain in full, with the rest retrieved from reference TRBV18 and TRBJ1-5, is NAGVMQNPRHLVRRRGQEARLRCSPMKGHSHVYWYRQLPEEGLKFMVYLQKENIIDESGMPKERFSAEFPKEGPSILRIQQVVRGDSAAYFCASSPAGGLGQPQHFGDGTRLSIL.

This clonotype was seen repeatedly, ten times or more. The chain couples TRBV12-3 or TRBV12-4 to TRBJ1-1; tentatively, D is TRBD1 (5 bases). The ends were cut back, 3 bases at V and 6 bases at J, with 14 bases in the middle. CDR3 length equals 14 residues. In DNA, the CDR3 is TGTGCCAGCAGTTTGGCGGGACGTTCGGCTGAAGCTTTCTTT. It specifies CASSLAGRSAEAFF.

This clonotype has a count of ten or more. V and J are TRBV7-9 and TRBJ1-1; 8 bases agree with TRBD1. There are 16 residues in the CDR3. Unmatched junction bases numbered 7, after V lost 2 bases and J lost 2 bases. The germline V gene has CDR1 SEHNR and CDR2 FQNEAQ (reference sequence). The CDR3 nucleotides are TGTGCCAGCAGCTTATCCCCCAGGGGGCGAAACACTGAAGCTTTCTTT. Encoded protein: CASSLSPRGRNTEAFF.

As regards this clonotype: With a much larger clone just one base away, this may be a read error. CDR3 residues: CASSLALSNYGFTF. In nucleotides, the CDR3 is TGCGCCAGCAGCTTGGCTTTATCTAACTATGGCTTCACCTTC. The V gene is TRBV5-1, the J gene TRBJ1-2, with no clear D. Germline V gene lookup returns CDR1 SGHRS and CDR2 YFSETQ. The CDR3 extends over 14 amino acids.

The V gene is TRBV30, the J gene TRBJ1-6; 11 positions match TRBD1. The germline V gene has CDR1 GTSNPN and CDR2 SVGIG (reference sequence). The ends lost 1 base at V and 9 bases at J; junction bases unmatched: 11. The CDR3 contains 17 residues. CDR3 nucleotide sequence: TGTGCCTGGAGTGCAATACTCGGGGACAGGGGGAGTTCACCCCTCCACTTT. Translation: CAWSAILGDRGSSPLHF.